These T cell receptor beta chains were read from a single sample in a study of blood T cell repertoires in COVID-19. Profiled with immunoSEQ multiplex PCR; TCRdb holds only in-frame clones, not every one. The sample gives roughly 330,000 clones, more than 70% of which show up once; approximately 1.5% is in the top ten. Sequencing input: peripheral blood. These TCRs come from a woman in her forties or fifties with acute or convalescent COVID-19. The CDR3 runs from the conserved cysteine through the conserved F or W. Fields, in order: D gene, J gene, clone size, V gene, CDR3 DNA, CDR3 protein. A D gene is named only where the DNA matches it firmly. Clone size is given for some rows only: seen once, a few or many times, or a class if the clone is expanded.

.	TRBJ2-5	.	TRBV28	TGTGCCAGTTTGGGGGGGCAGTGGGAGACCCAGTACTTC	CASLGGQWETQYF
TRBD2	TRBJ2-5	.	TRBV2	TGTGCCAGCAGTACGGGACTAGCGGGAAGAGAGACCCAGTACTTC	CASSTGLAGRETQYF
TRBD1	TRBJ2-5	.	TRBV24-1	TGTGCCACTCAGACAGGGGGCTCGGAGACCCAGTACTTC	CATQTGGSETQYF
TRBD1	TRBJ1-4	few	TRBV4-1	TGCGCCAGCAGCCAAGGACAGGGGGCTGAAAAACTGTTTTTT	CASSQGQGAEKLFF
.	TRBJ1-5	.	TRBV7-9	TGTGCCAGCAGCTCAGACAGCCCCAATCAGCCCCAGCATTTT	CASSSDSPNQPQHF
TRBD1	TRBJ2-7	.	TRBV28	TGTGCCAGCAGTTTACGACGGACAGGGAGGTACGAGCAGTACTTC	CASSLRRTGRYEQYF
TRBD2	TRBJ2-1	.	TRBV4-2	TGTGCCAGCAGCCAAGAGGCGACTAGCGGACACAATGAGCAGTTCTTC	CASSQEATSGHNEQFF
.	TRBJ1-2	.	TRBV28	TGTGCCAGCAGCGGACAAAACTATGGCTACACCTTC	CASSGQNYGYTF
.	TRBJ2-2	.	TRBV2	TGTGCCAGCAGTGTGGACAGCCGAAACACCGGGGAGCTGTTTTTT	CASSVDSRNTGELFF
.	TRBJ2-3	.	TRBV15	TGTGCCACCAAAGGAGGGGTTTTCCCGACAGATACGCAGTATTTT	CATKGGVFPTDTQYF
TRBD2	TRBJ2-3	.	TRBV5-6	TGTGCCAGCACCCTCGAGGGCCTACTAGCGGGACGCACAGATACGCAGTATTTT	CASTLEGLLAGRTDTQYF
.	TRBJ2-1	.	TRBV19	TGTGCCAGTAGTATAGGAGGATCTAGTACGGAAAGAAGGAATGAGCAGTTCTTC	CASSIGGSSTERRNEQFF
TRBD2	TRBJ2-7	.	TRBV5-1	TGCGCCAGCAGCCCGGGGGGGTCAAGGGCCTACGAGCAGTACTTC	CASSPGGSRAYEQYF
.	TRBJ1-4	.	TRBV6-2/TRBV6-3	TGTGCCAGCAGTTACGGGCAGGGGAATGAAAAACTGTTTTTT	CASSYGQGNEKLFF
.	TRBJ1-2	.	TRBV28	TGTGCCAGCGCAATTACAGGGACGCACTATGGCTACACCTTC	CASAITGTHYGYTF
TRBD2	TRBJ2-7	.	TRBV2	TGTGCCAGCAGTAGAGCGGGATCCTACGAGCAGTACTTC	CASSRAGSYEQYF
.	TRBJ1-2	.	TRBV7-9	TGTGCCAGCAGCTTAGCGTATAGGGACTCTGGCTACACCTTC	CASSLAYRDSGYTF
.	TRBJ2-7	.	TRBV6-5	TGTGCCAGCAGGCCCGGGCTAGCGAGCTACGAGCAGTACTTC	CASRPGLASYEQYF
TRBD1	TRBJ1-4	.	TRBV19	TGTGCCAGTAGTACCGGACAGGGCGCAACTAATGAAAAACTGTTTTTT	CASSTGQGATNEKLFF
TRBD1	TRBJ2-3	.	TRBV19	TGTGCCAGTCGACAGGGGTGGAGCACAGATACGCAGTATTTT	CASRQGWSTDTQYF
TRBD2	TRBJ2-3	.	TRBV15	TGTGCCACCAGCACCGGACTAGCTTGGAGCACAGATACGCAGTATTTT	CATSTGLAWSTDTQYF
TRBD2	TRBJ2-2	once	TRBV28	TGTGCCAGCCGGGGGCTAGCGGGGGACTCGAACACCGGGGAGCTGTTTTTT	CASRGLAGDSNTGELFF
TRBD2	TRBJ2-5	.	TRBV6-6	TGTGCCAGCAGAGGACTAGCTGTGACCCAGTACTTC	CASRGLAVTQYF
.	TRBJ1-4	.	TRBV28	TGTGCCAGCAGTCCTGACAGGACAACTAATGAAAAACTGTTTTTT	CASSPDRTTNEKLFF
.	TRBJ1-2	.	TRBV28	TGTGCCAGCAGTTCCGAAACAGGGATCGAGGAGGGCTACACCTTC	CASSSETGIEEGYTF
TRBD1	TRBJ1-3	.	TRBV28	TGTGCCAGCAGTTCTCCAGGGGGTTCTGGAAACACCATATATTTT	CASSSPGGSGNTIYF
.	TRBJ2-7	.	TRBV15	TGTGCCACCAGCAGAGGCAGGGAAGTTGGCGAGCAGTACTTC	CATSRGREVGEQYF
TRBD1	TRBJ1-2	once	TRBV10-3	TGTGCCACTTCCAAGGGGGCGAGCTATGGCTACACCTTC	CATSKGASYGYTF
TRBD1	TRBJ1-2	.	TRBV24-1	TGTGCCACCAGTGATACAGGGGGCTTCTATGGCTACACCTTC	CATSDTGGFYGYTF
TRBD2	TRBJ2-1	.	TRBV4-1	TGCGCCAGCAGCCGAGCACAGACTAGCGTCGACAATGAGCAGTTCTTC	CASSRAQTSVDNEQFF
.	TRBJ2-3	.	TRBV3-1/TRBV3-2	TGTGCCAGCAGCCAATCGTTAGTCACAGATACGCAGTATTTT	CASSQSLVTDTQYF
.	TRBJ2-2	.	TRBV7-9	TGTGCCAGCAGCCGGATCGACAGATCCACCGGGGAGCTGTTTTTT	CASSRIDRSTGELFF
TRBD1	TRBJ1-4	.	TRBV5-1	TGCGCCAGCTCAGTCACCGGGACAGGGGATGAAAAACTGTTTTTT	CASSVTGTGDEKLFF
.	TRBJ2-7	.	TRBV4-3	TGCGCCAGCAGCCAAGATTGGACACGGCCCTACGAGCAGTACTTC	CASSQDWTRPYEQYF
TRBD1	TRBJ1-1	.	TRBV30	TGTGCCTGGAGTGGACAGGGCCTCGAAGCTTTCTTT	CAWSGQGLEAFF
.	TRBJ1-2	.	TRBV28	TGTGCCAGCAGTGCCCCCGCCCCCAGGGCAACTAACTATGGCTACACCTTC	CASSAPAPRATNYGYTF
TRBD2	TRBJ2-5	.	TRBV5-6	TGTGCCAGCAGCTTGAGCGGGGGCCTCGGGGAGACCCAGTACTTC	CASSLSGGLGETQYF
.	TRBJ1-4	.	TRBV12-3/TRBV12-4	TGTGCCAGCAGTCGAACGGGGTCTGAAAAACTGTTTTTT	CASSRTGSEKLFF
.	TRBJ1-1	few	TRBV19	TGTGCCAGTACGCGGTTAAACACTGAAGCTTTCTTT	CASTRLNTEAFF
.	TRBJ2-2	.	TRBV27	TGTGCCAGCAGGGGGGGGCGGACCGGGGAGCTGTTTTTT	CASRGGRTGELFF
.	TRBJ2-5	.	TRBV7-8	TGTGCCAGCAGCCGAAGCAACCAAGAGACCCAGTACTTC	CASSRSNQETQYF
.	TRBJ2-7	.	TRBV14	TGTGCCAGCAGCCAAGGTCCAGGGTCCTACGAGCAGTACTTC	CASSQGPGSYEQYF
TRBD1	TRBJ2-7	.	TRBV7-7	TGTGCTAGCAGCTTACGGGACAGTGGGACCTACGAGCAGTACTTC	CASSLRDSGTYEQYF
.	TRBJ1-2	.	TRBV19	TGTGCCAGTAGTCTAGCGGGTGGAGCTAACTATGGCTACACCTTC	CASSLAGGANYGYTF
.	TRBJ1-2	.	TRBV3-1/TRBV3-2	TGTGCCAGCAGCCAATACGGACAGCCCATCACCTTC	CASSQYGQPITF
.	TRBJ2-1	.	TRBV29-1	TGCAGCGTGGGGAGCGGAGACTCCTACAATGAGCAGTTCTTC	CSVGSGDSYNEQFF
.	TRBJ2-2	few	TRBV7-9	TGTGCCAGCAGAGTGAGAAGGGTCCGGGACACCAACACCGGGGAGCTGTTTTTT	CASRVRRVRDTNTGELFF
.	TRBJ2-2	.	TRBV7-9	TGTGCCAGCAGCATACCCTATACCGGGGAGCTGTTTTTT	CASSIPYTGELFF
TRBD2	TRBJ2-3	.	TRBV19	TGTGCCAGTAGTAGACTAGCGGGAGGGAGAGATACGCAGTATTTT	CASSRLAGGRDTQYF
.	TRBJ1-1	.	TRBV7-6	TGTGCCAGCAGCTTATTTCAGGGAAATTATGGCACTGAAGCTTTCTTT	CASSLFQGNYGTEAFF
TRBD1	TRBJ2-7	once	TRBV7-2	TGTGCCAGCAGTTTCACAGGGGGCCCTGGCGAGCAGTACTTC	CASSFTGGPGEQYF